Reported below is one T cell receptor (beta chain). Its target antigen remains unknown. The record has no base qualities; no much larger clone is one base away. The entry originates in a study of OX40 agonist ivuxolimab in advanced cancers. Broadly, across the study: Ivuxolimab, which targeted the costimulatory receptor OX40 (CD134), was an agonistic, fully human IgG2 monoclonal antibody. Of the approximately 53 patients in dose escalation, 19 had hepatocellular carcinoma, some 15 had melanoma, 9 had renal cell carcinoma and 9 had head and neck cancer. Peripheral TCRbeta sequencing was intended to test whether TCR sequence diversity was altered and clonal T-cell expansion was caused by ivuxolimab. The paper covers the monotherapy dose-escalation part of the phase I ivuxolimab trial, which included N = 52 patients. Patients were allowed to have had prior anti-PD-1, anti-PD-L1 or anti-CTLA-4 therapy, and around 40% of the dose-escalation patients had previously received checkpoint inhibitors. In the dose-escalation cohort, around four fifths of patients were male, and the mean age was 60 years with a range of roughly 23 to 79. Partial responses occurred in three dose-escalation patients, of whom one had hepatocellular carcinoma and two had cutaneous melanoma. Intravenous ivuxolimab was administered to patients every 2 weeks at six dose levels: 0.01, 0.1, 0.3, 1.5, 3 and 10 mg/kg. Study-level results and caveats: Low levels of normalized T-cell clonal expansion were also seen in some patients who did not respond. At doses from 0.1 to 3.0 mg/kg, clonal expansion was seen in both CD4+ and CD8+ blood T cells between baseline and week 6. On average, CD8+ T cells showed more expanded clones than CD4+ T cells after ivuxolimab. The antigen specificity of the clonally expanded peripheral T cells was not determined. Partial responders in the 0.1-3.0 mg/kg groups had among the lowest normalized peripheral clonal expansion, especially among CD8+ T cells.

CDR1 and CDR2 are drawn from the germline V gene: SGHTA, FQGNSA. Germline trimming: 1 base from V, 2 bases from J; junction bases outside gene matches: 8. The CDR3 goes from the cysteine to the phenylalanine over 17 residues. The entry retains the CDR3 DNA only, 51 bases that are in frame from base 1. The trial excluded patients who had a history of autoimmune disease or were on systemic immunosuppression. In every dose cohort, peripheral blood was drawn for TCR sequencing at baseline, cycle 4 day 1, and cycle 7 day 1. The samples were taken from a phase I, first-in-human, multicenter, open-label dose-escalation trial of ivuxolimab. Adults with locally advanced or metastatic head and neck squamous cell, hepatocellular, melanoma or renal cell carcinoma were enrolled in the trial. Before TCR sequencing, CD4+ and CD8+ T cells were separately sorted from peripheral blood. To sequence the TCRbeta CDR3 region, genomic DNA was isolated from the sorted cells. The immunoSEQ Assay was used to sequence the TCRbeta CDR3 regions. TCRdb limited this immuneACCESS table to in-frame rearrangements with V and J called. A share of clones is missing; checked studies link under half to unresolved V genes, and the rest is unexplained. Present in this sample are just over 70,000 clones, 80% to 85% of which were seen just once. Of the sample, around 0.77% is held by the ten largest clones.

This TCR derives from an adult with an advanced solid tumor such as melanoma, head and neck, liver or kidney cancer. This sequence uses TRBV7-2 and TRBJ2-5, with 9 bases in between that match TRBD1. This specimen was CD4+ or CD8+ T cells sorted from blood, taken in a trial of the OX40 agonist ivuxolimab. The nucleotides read TGTGCCAGCAGCTTAGGTGCGACAGGGGGGGGACAAGAGACCCAGTACTTC. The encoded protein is CASSLGATGGGQETQYF. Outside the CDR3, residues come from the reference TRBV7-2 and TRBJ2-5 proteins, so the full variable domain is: GAGVSQSPSNKVTEKGKDVELRCDPISGHTALYWYRQSLGQGLEFLIYFQGNSAPDKSGLPSDRFSAERTGGSVSTLTIQRTQQEDSAVYLCASSLGATGGGQETQYFGPGTRLLVL.